A selection of T cell receptor beta chains follows, all from one sample in a study of post-analysis software for immune sequencing data. TCRdb reanalysed the PCR reads using MiXCR and keeps one entry per CDR3 protein. The sample includes approximately 730,000 distinct CDR3 sequences, roughly 27% seen only once; the top ten take more than 0.55%. The sample comprised blood. These receptors all come from a girl between 10 and 17 years old with multiple sclerosis. CDR3s include the opening cysteine and the closing phenylalanine or tryptophan. Fields, in order: D gene, V gene, clone size, J gene, CDR3 protein, CDR3 DNA. A D gene is named only where the DNA matches it firmly. The listing skips clone size in some rows; elsewhere it reads once, few, many or a size class.

>.|TRBV20-1|.|TRBJ2-3
CSASLRGDTQYF
TGCAGTGCTTCCCTAAGGGGAGATACGCAGTATTTT
>.|TRBV4-3|many|TRBJ2-1
CASSQGGSYNEQFF
TGTGCCAGCAGCCAAGGAGGGTCCTACAATGAGCAGTTCTTC
>TRBD2|TRBV7-2|.|TRBJ2-1
CASSPGLVSDEQFF
TGTGCCAGCAGCCCGGGACTAGTTAGTGATGAGCAGTTCTTC
>TRBD2|TRBV3-1|.|TRBJ2-1
CASSPMDWGGRWDEQFF
TGTGCCAGCAGCCCCATGGACTGGGGAGGGAGGTGGGACGAGCAGTTCTTC
>.|TRBV29-1|.|TRBJ1-1
CSVELTKNTEAFF
TGCAGCGTTGAGCTCACCAAGAACACTGAAGCTTTCTTT
>.|TRBV27|.|TRBJ2-1
CASSRSLDGRTYNEQFF
TGTGCCAGCAGTCGATCTTTGGACGGCCGAACTTACAATGAGCAGTTCTTC
>.|TRBV24-1|.|TRBJ2-3
CATSDSRKNTQYF
TGTGCCACCAGTGATTCCCGGAAAAATACACAGTATTTT
>.|TRBV7-2|many|TRBJ2-1
CASSLGGADRSYNEQFF
TGTGCCAGCAGCTTAGGGGGGGCGGACCGCTCCTACAATGAGCAGTTCTTC
>TRBD1|TRBV27|.|TRBJ1-2
CASSPVQGLGLGYTF
TGTGCCAGCAGTCCCGTACAGGGGCTGGGGTTAGGCTACACCTTC
>TRBD2|TRBV3-1|few|TRBJ2-5
CASSQDLGLAGETQYF
TGTGCCAGCAGCCAAGATCTTGGACTAGCGGGAGAGACCCAGTACTTC
>.|TRBV5-1|few|TRBJ2-1
CASSPSAGQYNEQFF
TGCGCCAGCAGCCCGTCGGCGGGGCAGTACAATGAGCAGTTCTTC
>.|TRBV5-1|.|TRBJ2-1
CASTVGASGYNEQFF
TGCGCCAGCACTGTGGGGGCTAGTGGGTACAATGAGCAGTTCTTC
>.|TRBV2|.|TRBJ1-2
CASAPGSLGGYTF
TGTGCCAGCGCACCGGGGTCGTTGGGTGGCTACACCTTC
>TRBD2|TRBV20-1|.|TRBJ2-7
CSTRLAANYEQYF
TGCAGTACTAGACTAGCGGCTAATTACGAGCAGTACTTC
>.|TRBV27|few|TRBJ1-2
CASSRGVQEDYTF
TGTGCCAGCAGTCGAGGTGTACAGGAGGACTACACCTTC
>.|TRBV3-1|once|TRBJ2-1
CASSQGGGGVWNEQFF
TGTGCCAGCAGCCAAGGGGGAGGAGGGGTATGGAATGAGCAGTTCTTC
>.|TRBV12-3/TRBV12-4|.|TRBJ2-2
CASSDRRGGERFF
TGTGCCAGCAGTGACAGGAGGGGCGGGGAGCGGTTTTTT
>TRBD1|TRBV5-1|.|TRBJ1-1
CASSSRTGPEAFF
TGCGCCAGCAGCTCCCGGACAGGGCCTGAAGCTTTCTTT
>TRBD2|TRBV5-1|.|TRBJ2-7
CASSLEREGSEQYF
TGCGCCAGCAGCCTTGAGCGGGAGGGGAGCGAGCAGTACTTC
>.|TRBV7-2|.|TRBJ1-1
CASSLWRTRGTEAFF
TGTGCCAGCAGCTTATGGCGTACGAGAGGGACTGAAGCTTTCTTT
>TRBD1|TRBV9|.|TRBJ2-2
CASSAPRQGNTGELFF
TGTGCCAGCAGCGCGCCCCGACAGGGGAACACCGGGGAGCTGTTTTTT
>.|TRBV6-1|few|TRBJ1-5
CASRLADNQPQHF
TGTGCCAGCAGGTTGGCAGACAATCAGCCCCAGCATTTT
>.|TRBV7-9|few|TRBJ1-5
CASSLDDRSNQPQHF
TGTGCCAGCAGCTTAGATGACAGGTCCAATCAGCCCCAGCATTTT
>.|TRBV7-2|.|TRBJ1-4
CASSHSPVPNEKRFF
TGTGCCAGCAGCCACTCACCGGTCCCTAATGAAAAACGGTTTTTT
>TRBD1|TRBV27|few|TRBJ2-1
CASISRQGQFF
TGTGCCAGCATCTCAAGACAGGGGCAGTTCTTC
>.|TRBV29-1|.|TRBJ1-1
CSVGTDRNTEAFF
TGCAGCGTGGGTACCGACAGGAACACTGAAGCTTTCTTT
>.|TRBV19|.|TRBJ1-2
CASSNRPMGYGYTF
TGTGCCAGTAGTAACAGGCCGATGGGCTATGGCTACACCTTC
>TRBD1|TRBV20-1|.|TRBJ2-7
CSARGPQGIAEQYF
TGCAGTGCTAGAGGCCCACAGGGGATCGCCGAGCAGTACTTC
>TRBD2|TRBV5-5|.|TRBJ2-3
CAGSLASGGLETQYF
TGTGCCGGCAGCTTGGCTAGCGGGGGACTAGAGACGCAGTATTTT
>.|TRBV12-3/TRBV12-4|.|TRBJ2-1
CAGSLVLGSGQFF
TGTGCCGGCAGCTTAGTCTTAGGTAGTGGGCAGTTCTTC
>TRBD2|TRBV7-2|.|TRBJ2-3
CVSRPAGLAGPDTQYF
TGTGTCAGCAGACCAGCTGGACTAGCGGGCCCCGATACGCAGTATTTT
>.|TRBV3-1|few|TRBJ2-7
CASSQEQTRTYEQYF
TGTGCCAGCAGCCAAGAGCAGACCAGAACCTACGAGCAGTACTTC
>TRBD2|TRBV7-2|.|TRBJ2-1
CASSSLKLAGIYNEQFF
TGTGCCAGCAGCTCCTTAAAACTAGCGGGAATATACAATGAGCAGTTCTTC
>.|TRBV4-3|few|TRBJ1-2
CASSQDRGGIYGYTF
TGCGCCAGCAGCCAAGACAGGGGAGGTATCTATGGCTACACCTTC
>.|TRBV7-7|few|TRBJ2-1
CASSLRAPRTGSYNEQFF
TGTGCTAGCAGCTTAAGGGCGCCCAGGACGGGCTCCTACAATGAGCAGTTCTTC
>.|TRBV12-5|.|TRBJ2-1
CASGPTVLRLLDEQFF
TGTGCTAGTGGCCCTACAGTTCTCCGACTGTTGGATGAGCAGTTCTTC
>.|TRBV19|.|TRBJ1-1
CASSMRQENTEAFF
TGTGCCAGTAGTATGAGACAGGAGAACACTGAAGCTTTCTTT
>.|TRBV29-1|few|TRBJ1-6
CSVASSYNSPLHF
TGCAGCGTTGCGAGCTCCTATAATTCACCCCTCCACTTT
>.|TRBV7-2|many|TRBJ2-3
CASSLVMPEGDTQYF
TGTGCCAGCAGCTTAGTGATGCCCGAGGGGGATACGCAGTATTTT
>TRBD2|TRBV20-1|.|TRBJ2-1
CSARVAAGVSGPYNEQFF
TGCAGTGCTAGAGTAGCAGCGGGAGTCTCAGGGCCCTACAATGAGCAGTTCTTC
>.|TRBV12-3/TRBV12-4|few|TRBJ1-1
CASSRQGEVTEAFF
TGTGCCAGCAGCCGGCAGGGTGAGGTCACTGAAGCTTTCTTT
>.|TRBV9|few|TRBJ1-5
CASSPGPTVLQPQHF
TGTGCCAGCAGCCCAGGCCCTACAGTGTTACAGCCCCAGCATTTT
>.|TRBV24-1|few|TRBJ2-1
CATSDETRGGSNEQFF
TGTGCCACCAGTGATGAGACCAGGGGCGGTAGCAATGAGCAGTTCTTC
>TRBD2|TRBV6-2/TRBV6-3|few|TRBJ2-1
CASSLGREGNEQFF
TGTGCCAGCAGTTTGGGTCGGGAGGGGAATGAGCAGTTCTTC
>.|TRBV3-1|.|TRBJ1-6
CASSQGLVNSPLHF
TGTGCCAGCAGCCAAGGCCTCGTTAATTCACCCCTCCACTTT
>.|TRBV4-3|few|TRBJ2-3
CASSQGEGPDTQYF
TGCGCCAGCAGCCAAGGCGAGGGCCCAGATACGCAGTATTTT
>.|TRBV12-3/TRBV12-4|.|TRBJ2-3
CASSSRGGSSTDTQYF
TGTGCCAGCAGTTCCCGTGGGGGTTCTAGCACAGATACGCAGTATTTT
>TRBD1|TRBV20-1|.|TRBJ1-5
CSARDFPGGAGQPQHF
TGCAGTGCTAGAGATTTCCCAGGGGGCGCGGGTCAGCCCCAGCATTTT
>TRBD1|TRBV20-1|.|TRBJ1-2
CSATDRANYGYTF
TGCAGTGCTACGGACAGGGCCAACTATGGCTACACCTTC
>.|TRBV6-6|many|TRBJ2-3
CASRPAYDRTTDTQYF
TGTGCCAGCAGGCCCGCCTATGACAGGACCACAGATACGCAGTATTTT
>.|TRBV29-1|few|TRBJ1-2
CSVDGGAGGYTF
TGCAGCGTTGATGGCGGGGCAGGGGGCTACACCTTC